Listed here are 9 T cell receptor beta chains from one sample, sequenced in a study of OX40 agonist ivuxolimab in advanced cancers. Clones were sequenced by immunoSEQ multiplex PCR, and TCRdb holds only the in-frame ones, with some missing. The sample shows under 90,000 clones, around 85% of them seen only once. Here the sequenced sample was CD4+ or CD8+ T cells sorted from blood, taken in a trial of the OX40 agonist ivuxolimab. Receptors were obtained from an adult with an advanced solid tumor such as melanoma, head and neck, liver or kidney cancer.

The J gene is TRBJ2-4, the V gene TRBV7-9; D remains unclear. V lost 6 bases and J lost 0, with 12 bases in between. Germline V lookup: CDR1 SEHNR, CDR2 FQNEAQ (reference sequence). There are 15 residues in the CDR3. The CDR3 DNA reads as TGTGCCAGCAGTCCGATTTGGTTAGCCAAAAACATTCAGTACTTC. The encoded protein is CASSPIWLAKNIQYF.

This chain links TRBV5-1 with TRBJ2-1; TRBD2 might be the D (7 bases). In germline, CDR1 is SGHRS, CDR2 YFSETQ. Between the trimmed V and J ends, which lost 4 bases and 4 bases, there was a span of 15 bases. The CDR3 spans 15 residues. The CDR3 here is CASSTGGASYNEQFF. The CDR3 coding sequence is TGCGCCAGCAGCACGGGGGGCGCTTCGTACAATGAGCAGTTCTTC.

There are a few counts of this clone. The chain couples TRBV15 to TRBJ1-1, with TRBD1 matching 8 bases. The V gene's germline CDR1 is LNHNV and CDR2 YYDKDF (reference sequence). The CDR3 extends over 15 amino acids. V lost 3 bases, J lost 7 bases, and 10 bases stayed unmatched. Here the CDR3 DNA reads TGTGCCACCAGCAGCCAAGACAGGGGAACCAATGAAGCTTTCTTT. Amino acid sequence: CATSSQDRGTNEAFF. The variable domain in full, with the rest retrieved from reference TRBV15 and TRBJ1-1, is DAMVIQNPRYQVTQFGKPVTLSCSQTLNHNVMYWYQQKSSQAPKLLFHYYDKDFNNEADTPDNFQSRRPNTSFCFLDIRSPGLGDTAMYLCATSSQDRGTNEAFFGQGTRLTVV.

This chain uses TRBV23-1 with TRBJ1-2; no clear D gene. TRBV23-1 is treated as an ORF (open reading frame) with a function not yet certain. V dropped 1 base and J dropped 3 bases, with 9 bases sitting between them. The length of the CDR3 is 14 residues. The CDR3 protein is CASSQYREDYGYTF. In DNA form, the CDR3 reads TGCGCCAGCAGTCAATACCGAGAGGACTATGGCTACACCTTC.

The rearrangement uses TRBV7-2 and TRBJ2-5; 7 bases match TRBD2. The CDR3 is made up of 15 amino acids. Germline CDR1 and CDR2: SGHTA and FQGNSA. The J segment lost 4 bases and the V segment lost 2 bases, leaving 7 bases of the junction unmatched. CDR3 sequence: CASSLRGGSVETQYF. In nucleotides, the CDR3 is TGTGCCAGCAGCTTAAGGGGAGGGTCAGTAGAGACCCAGTACTTC.

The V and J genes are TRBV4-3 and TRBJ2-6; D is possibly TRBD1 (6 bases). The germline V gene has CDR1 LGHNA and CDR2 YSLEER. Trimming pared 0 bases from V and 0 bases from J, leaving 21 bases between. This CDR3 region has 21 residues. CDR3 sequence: CASSQDKSGRGGNSGANVLTF. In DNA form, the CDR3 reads TGCGCCAGCAGCCAAGATAAGTCCGGCAGGGGCGGTAACTCTGGGGCCAACGTCCTGACTTTC.

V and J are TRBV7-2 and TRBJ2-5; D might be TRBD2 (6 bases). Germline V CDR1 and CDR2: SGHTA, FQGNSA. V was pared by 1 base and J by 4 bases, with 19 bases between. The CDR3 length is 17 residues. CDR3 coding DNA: TGTGCCAGCAGCTTAGGAGTCTCTGGAGGGGTCTTAGAGACCCAGTACTTC. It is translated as CASSLGVSGGVLETQYF.

The CDR3 protein is CASSPRTGGYGYTF. CDR3 in DNA: TGTGCCAGCAGTCCCCGGACAGGCGGTTATGGCTACACCTTC. The chain has TRBV28 and TRBJ1-2, with 7 bases identical to TRBD1. This CDR3 spans 14 amino acids. Trimming cost V 5 bases and J 5 bases; bases outside gene matches: 8. Per germline, CDR1 MDHEN and CDR2 SYDVKM.

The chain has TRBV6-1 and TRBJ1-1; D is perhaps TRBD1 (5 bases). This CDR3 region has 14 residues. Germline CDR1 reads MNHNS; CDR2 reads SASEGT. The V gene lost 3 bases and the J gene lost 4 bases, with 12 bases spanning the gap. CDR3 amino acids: CASSDPAGTTEAFF. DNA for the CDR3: TGTGCCAGCAGTGACCCCGCAGGGACCACTGAAGCTTTCTTT.